This entry is about one T cell receptor beta chain. Germline is not matched at one junction end, which may reflect a read error. Germline V gene lookup returns CDR1 SQVTM and CDR2 ANQGSEA. The CDR3 runs 12 residues. The data belong to a study of control samples from healthy donors and cancer patients. Clones were read by immunoSEQ multiplex PCR, and TCRdb kept only the in-frame ones, dropping some. The table lists around 130,000 clones, 80% to 90% of them singletons, with around 10% in the top ten. Material: blood. The sequence was obtained from a man in his thirties or forties in good health. The chain has TRBV29-1 and TRBJ2-3, with 11 bases fitting TRBD2. The CDR3 loop reads CSVATSGAKGRF. CDR3 coding DNA: TGCAGCGTTGCGACTAGCGGGGCGAAGGGAAGATTT.